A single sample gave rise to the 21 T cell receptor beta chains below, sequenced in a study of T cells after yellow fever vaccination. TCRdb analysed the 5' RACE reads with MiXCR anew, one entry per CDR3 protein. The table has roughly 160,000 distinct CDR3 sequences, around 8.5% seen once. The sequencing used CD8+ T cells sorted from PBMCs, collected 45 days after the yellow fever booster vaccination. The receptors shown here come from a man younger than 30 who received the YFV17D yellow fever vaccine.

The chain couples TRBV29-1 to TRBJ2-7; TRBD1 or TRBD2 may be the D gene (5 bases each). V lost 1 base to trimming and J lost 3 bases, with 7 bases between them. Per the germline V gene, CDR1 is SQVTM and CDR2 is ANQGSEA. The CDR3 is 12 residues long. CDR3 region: CSVEVGGYEQYV. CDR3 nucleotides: TGCAGCGTTGAAGTTGGGGGCTACGAGCAGTACGTC.

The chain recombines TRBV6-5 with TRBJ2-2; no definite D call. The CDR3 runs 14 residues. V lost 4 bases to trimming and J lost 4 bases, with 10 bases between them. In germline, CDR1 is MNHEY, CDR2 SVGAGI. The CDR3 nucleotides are TGTGCCAGCAGTTTTGTCAGGAGCACCGGGGAGCTGTTTTTT. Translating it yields CASSFVRSTGELFF.

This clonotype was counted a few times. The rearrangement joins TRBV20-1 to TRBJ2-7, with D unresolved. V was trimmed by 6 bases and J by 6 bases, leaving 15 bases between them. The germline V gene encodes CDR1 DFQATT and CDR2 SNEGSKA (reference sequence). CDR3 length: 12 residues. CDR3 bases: TGCAGTGCGCGAAGTTCACCGGGCGAGCAGTACGTC. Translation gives CSARSSPGEQYV.

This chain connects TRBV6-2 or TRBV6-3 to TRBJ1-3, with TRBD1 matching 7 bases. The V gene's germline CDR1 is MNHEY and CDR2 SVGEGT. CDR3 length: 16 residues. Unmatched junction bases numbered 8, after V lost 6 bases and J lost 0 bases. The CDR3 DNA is TGTGCCAGCAGCCCGGGACAGCTGAGCTCTGGAAACACCATATATTTT. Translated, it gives CASSPGQLSSGNTIYF.

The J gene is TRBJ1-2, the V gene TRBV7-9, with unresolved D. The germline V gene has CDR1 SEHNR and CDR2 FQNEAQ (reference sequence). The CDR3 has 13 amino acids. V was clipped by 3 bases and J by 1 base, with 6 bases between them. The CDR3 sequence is CASSFLVNYGYTF. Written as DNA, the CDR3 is TGTGCCAGCAGCTTCTTAGTTAACTATGGCTACACCTTC. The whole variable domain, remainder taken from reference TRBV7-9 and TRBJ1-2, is DTGVSQNPRHKITKRGQNVTFRCDPISEHNRLYWYRQTLGQGPEFLTYFQNEAQLEKSRLLSDRFSAERPKGSFSTLEIQRTEQGDSAMYLCASSFLVNYGYTFGSGTRLTVV.

CDR3 amino acids: CASSSWDRSFSYEQYF. Here the CDR3 DNA reads TGTGCCAGCAGCTCCTGGGACAGAAGCTTCTCCTACGAGCAGTACTTC. J is TRBJ2-7 and V is TRBV7-2; 7 bases are a match to TRBD1. Germline lookup yields CDR1 SGHTA and CDR2 FQGNSA. V gave up 4 bases and J gave up 0 bases; unmatched junction bases: 9. The CDR3 covers 16 residues.

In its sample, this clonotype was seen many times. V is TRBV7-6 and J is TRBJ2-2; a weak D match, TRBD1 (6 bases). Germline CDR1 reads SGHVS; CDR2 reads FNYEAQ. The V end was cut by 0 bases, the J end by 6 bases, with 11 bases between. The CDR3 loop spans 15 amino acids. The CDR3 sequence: CASSLATGPAGELFF. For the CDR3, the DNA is TGTGCCAGCAGCTTAGCTACAGGGCCCGCCGGGGAGCTGTTTTTT.

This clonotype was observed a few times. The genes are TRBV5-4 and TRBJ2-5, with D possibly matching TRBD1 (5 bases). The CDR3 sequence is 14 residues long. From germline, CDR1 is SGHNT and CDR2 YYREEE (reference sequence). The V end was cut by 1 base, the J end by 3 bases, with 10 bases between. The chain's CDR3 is CASSLIGVEETQYF. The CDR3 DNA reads TGTGCCAGCAGCTTGATAGGGGTTGAAGAGACCCAGTACTTC.

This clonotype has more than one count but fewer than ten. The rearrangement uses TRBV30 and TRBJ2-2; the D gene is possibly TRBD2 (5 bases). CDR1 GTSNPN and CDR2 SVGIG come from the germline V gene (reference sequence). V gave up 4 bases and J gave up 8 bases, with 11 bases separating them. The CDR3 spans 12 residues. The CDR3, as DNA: TGTGCCTGGACCACTAGATCTGGGGAGCTGTTTTTT. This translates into CAWTTRSGELFF.

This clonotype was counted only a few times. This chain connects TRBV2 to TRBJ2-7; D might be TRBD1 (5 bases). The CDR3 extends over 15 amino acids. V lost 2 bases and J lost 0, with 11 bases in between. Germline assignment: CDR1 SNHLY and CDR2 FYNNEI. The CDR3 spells CASSESRVPSYEQYV. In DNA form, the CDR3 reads TGTGCCAGCAGTGAATCCAGGGTCCCCTCCTACGAGCAGTACGTC.

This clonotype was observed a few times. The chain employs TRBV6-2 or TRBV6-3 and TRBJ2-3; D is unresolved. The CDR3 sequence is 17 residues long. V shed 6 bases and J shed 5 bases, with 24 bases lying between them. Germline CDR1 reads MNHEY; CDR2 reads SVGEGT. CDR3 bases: TGTGCCAGCAGCCTGGAAACAGCTTCCGTCCGGGTAGATACGCAGTATTTT. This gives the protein CASSLETASVRVDTQYF.

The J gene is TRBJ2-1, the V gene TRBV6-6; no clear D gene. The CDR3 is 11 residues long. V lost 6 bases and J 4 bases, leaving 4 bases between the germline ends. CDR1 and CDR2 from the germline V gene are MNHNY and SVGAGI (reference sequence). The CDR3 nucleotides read TGTGCCAGCAGCGTATACAATGAGCAGTTCTTC. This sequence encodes CASSVYNEQFF.

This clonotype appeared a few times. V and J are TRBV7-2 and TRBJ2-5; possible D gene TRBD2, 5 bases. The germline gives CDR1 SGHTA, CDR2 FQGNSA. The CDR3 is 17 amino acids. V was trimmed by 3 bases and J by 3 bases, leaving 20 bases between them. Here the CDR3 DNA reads TGTGCCAGCAGCTTCAATCTAGCACCTGGGGTAGAAGAGACCCAGTACTTC. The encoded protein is CASSFNLAPGVEETQYF.

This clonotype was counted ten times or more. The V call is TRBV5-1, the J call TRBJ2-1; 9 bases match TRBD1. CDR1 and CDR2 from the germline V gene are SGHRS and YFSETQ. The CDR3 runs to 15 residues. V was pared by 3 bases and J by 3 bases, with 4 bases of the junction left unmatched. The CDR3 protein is CASSSGQGHYNEQFF. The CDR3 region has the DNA TGCGCCAGCAGCTCGGGACAGGGACACTACAATGAGCAGTTCTTC.

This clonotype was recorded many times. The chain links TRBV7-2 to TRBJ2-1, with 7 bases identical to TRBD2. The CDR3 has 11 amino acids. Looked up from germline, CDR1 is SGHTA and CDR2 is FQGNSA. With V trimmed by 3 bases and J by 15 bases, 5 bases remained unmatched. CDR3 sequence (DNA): TGTGCCAGCAGCTTTCTAGCGGTATTGTTCTTC. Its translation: CASSFLAVLFF.

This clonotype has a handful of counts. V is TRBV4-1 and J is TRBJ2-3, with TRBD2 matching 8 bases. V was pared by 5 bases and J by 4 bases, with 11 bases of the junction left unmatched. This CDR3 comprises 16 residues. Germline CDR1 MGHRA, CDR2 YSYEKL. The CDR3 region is CASSGGETSVSDTQYF. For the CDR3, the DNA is TGCGCCAGCAGCGGAGGGGAGACTAGCGTGTCAGATACGCAGTATTTT.

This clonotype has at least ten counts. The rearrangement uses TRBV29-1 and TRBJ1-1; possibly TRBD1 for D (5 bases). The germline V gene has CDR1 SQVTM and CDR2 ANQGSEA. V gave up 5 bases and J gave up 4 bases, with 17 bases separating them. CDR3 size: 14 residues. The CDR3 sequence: CSVSFGAQATEAFF. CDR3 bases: TGCAGCGTTAGCTTCGGGGCCCAGGCCACTGAAGCTTTCTTT.

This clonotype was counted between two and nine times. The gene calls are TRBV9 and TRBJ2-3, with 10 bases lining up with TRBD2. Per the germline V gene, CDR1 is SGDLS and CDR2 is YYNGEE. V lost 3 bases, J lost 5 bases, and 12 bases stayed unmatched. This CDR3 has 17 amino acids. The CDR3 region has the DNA TGTGCCAGCAGCGGACAGTCTAGCGGGGGTACGGTAGATACGCAGTATTTT. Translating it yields CASSGQSSGGTVDTQYF.

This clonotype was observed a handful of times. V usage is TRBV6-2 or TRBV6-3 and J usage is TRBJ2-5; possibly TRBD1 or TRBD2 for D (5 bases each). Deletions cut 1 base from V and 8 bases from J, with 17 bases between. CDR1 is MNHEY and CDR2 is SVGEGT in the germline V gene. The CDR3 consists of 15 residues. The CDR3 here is CASSYLGDALETQYF. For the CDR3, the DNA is TGTGCCAGCAGTTACTTAGGGGACGCCCTCGAAACCCAGTACTTC.

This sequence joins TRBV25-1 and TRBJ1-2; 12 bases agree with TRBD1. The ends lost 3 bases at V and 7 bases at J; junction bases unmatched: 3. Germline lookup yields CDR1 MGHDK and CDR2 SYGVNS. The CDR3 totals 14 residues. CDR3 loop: CASSEGQGASGYTF. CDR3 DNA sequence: TGTGCCAGCAGTGAGGGACAGGGGGCGAGTGGCTACACCTTC.

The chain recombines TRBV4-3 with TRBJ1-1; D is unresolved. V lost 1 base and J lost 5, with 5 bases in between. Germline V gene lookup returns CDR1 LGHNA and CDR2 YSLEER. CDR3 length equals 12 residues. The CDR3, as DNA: TGCGCCAGCAGCCAAGCCGGGACTGAAGCTTTCTTT. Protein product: CASSQAGTEAFF.